The subject of this entry is one T cell receptor (beta chain). Its target is not known. Trimming stripped 6 bases from V and 0 bases from J, with 12 bases between. Germline CDR1 MNHNS, CDR2 SASEGT. The CDR3 covers 14 residues. This entry comes from a study of T cell clones after liver transplantation. Whole-study findings and limits: The donor-reactive repertoire was only partly measurable in two subjects, lacking donor cells.

Sequencing was performed with immunoSEQ multiplex PCR; in TCRdb, only in-frame clones are kept and a portion is missing. The sample carries roughly 49,000 clones, 55% to 75% recorded once. Sequences were derived from CD4+ T cells from blood, sampled more than 52 months after liver transplant. The source is a human patient who received a liver transplant. Some T cells may be provided by the graft donor. This sequence joins TRBV6-1 and TRBJ2-7; no clear D. CDR3 in amino acids: CASRRLPSSYEQYF. In DNA, the CDR3 is TGTGCCAGCAGACGGCTCCCTAGCTCCTACGAGCAGTACTTC.